These 2 T cell receptor beta chains originate from one sample sequenced in a study of long-term antiretroviral therapy in people with HIV. Researchers ran immunoSEQ v3.0 at survey level. This table comes from immunoSEQ multiplex PCR, and its TCRdb copy is limited to in-frame clones, with some not included. The sample shows 30,000 or so clones, about 94% of them seen only once. The input for sequencing was unsorted PBMCs, taken 6.2 years after starting antiretroviral therapy. The receptors come from a man in his forties with HIV.

This clone was detected only once. The gene calls are TRBV6-6 and TRBJ2-7, with a weak D call TRBD1 (5 bases). The germline V gene has CDR1 MNHNY and CDR2 SVGAGI (reference sequence). The V end lost 10 bases, the J end lost 5 bases, and 21 bases lay between the germline ends. The CDR3 extends over 14 amino acids. CDR3 coding DNA: TGTGCCATCTCCCACGAGGCCGCAGGGAACGAGCAGTACTTC. It translates to CAISHEAAGNEQYF.

The chain combines TRBV2 with TRBJ1-2; D is unclear. Deletions cut 0 bases from V and 4 bases from J, with 9 bases between. CDR1 and CDR2 from the germline V gene are SNHLY and FYNNEI. CDR3 length: 14 residues. CDR3 sequence: CASSEADGIYGYTF. The DNA of the CDR3 is TGTGCCAGCAGTGAAGCGGACGGGATCTATGGCTACACCTTC. Supplemented by reference TRBV2 and TRBJ1-2, the full variable domain reads EPEVTQTPSHQVTQMGQEVILRCVPISNHLYFYWYRQILGQKVEFLVSFYNNEISEKSEIFDDQFSVERPDGSNFTLKIRSTKLEDSAMYFCASSEADGIYGYTFGSGTRLTVV.